A single T cell receptor (beta chain) is shown here with its context. The antigen is not known. This CDR3 has 13 amino acids. Trimming shortened V by 2 bases and J by 6 bases, and 10 bases separated the two germline ends. The sample originates from a study of spatial heterogeneity in lung cancer. Study-wide background: Any follow-up PBMC samples that were available went on to be sequenced, and the median time to follow-up was roughly 2 years after resection. Notes on the study in general: Relative to follow-up, resection was when ubiquitous expanded tumor TCRs appeared more in blood.

Time point here: blood at routine non-recurrence follow-up after resection. Whole RNA, which was extracted from tumor, nontumor lung tissue or frozen PBMC, was sequenced without any cell sorting. Using its own MiXCR run on the 5' RACE reads, TCRdb lists one record per CDR3 protein. The sample comprises some 36,000 distinct CDR3 sequences, approximately 8% of which are singletons, and about 9.4% rests with the top ten. V is TRBV12-3 or TRBV12-4 and J is TRBJ1-2; D not resolved. The origin of this receptor is a male donor with early-stage non-small cell lung cancer. Material: PBMCs, obtained at follow-up. CDR3 in DNA: TGTGCCAGCAGTTTATTAACGGGAGATGGCTACACCTTC. Amino acids: CASSLLTGDGYTF.